These T cell receptor beta chains were read from a single sample in a study of identical twins. TCRdb ran MiXCR on the 5' RACE reads and lists one entry per CDR3 protein. The sample holds around 1.7 million distinct CDR3 sequences; about 32% are singletons and the top ten take 0.25% to 0.3%. Source material: cord blood. These receptors came from a newborn girl in good health. The CDR3 runs from the conserved cysteine through the conserved F or W. The D gene is left open where the match is weak. Some rows mark clone size as missing; the rest say once, few, many or name a class of expanded clone.

TRBV4-1	TRBJ2-1	.	few	CASSQDIPVAVFYNEQFF	TGCGCCAGCAGCCAAGACATCCCAGTAGCGGTCTTCTACAATGAGCAGTTCTTC
TRBV29-1	TRBJ2-6	.	.	CSVVGRGTGANVLTF	TGCAGCGTCGTAGGACGGGGCACTGGGGCCAACGTCCTGACTTTC
TRBV4-1	TRBJ2-1	.	.	CASSRSGLPVYNEQFF	TGCGCCAGCAGCCGCTCGGGACTCCCAGTATACAATGAGCAGTTCTTC
TRBV5-1	TRBJ2-7	.	once	CASSLPWRAGPSYEQYF	TGCGCCAGCAGCTTGCCTTGGCGTGCAGGGCCCTCCTACGAGCAGTACTTC
TRBV20-1	TRBJ1-1	.	.	CSARPGETEAFF	TGCAGTGCTAGGCCAGGGGAGACTGAAGCTTTCTTT
TRBV20-1	TRBJ2-1	.	few	CSATGTASYNEQFF	TGCAGTGCAACCGGGACTGCTTCCTACAATGAGCAGTTCTTC
TRBV10-2	TRBJ2-1	TRBD2	.	CASKDSGGGLASNEQFF	TGCGCCAGCAAAGATAGCGGTGGGGGACTAGCTTCCAATGAGCAGTTCTTC
TRBV12-3/TRBV12-4	TRBJ1-1	.	.	CASSLESANTEAFF	TGTGCCAGCAGTTTAGAGTCGGCGAACACTGAAGCTTTCTTT
TRBV20-1	TRBJ1-2	.	.	CSANTPVGGYTF	TGCAGTGCCAACACTCCCGTCGGCGGCTACACCTTC
TRBV24-1	TRBJ2-5	.	few	CATSGKGQETQYF	TGTGCCACCTCCGGGAAGGGACAAGAGACCCAGTACTTC
TRBV29-1	TRBJ2-2	TRBD1	.	CSARRTGTNTGELFF	TGCAGCGCCCGCCGGACAGGGACGAACACCGGGGAGCTGTTTTTT
TRBV5-1	TRBJ2-7	TRBD2	once	CASSTGGTSGNEQYF	TGCGCCAGCAGTACTGGGGGGACTAGCGGGAATGAGCAGTACTTC
TRBV20-1	TRBJ1-6	.	.	CSASYRNRANSPLHF	TGCAGTGCTAGTTACCGGAACAGGGCCAATTCACCCCTCCACTTT
TRBV10-3	TRBJ2-1	TRBD2	.	CAISELASGKENGQFF	TGTGCCATCAGTGAGCTGGCTAGCGGGAAGGAGAATGGGCAGTTCTTC
TRBV6-5	TRBJ2-1	.	few	CASSYSGRGAYNEQFF	TGTGCCAGCAGTTACTCGGGCAGGGGGGCCTACAATGAGCAGTTCTTC
TRBV7-9	TRBJ1-2	TRBD1	few	CASSLAGQGANGYTF	TGTGCCAGCAGCTTAGCGGGACAGGGGGCTAATGGCTACACCTTC
TRBV19	TRBJ2-1	.	.	CASSRGSPYEQFF	TGTGCCAGTAGTAGGGGGAGCCCCTACGAGCAGTTCTTC
TRBV20-1	TRBJ1-4	.	.	CSAEGGRNEKLFF	TGCAGTGCTGAGGGGGGTCGGAATGAAAAACTGTTTTTT
TRBV10-3	TRBJ2-3	TRBD1	.	CAISLDRAPDTRYF	TGTGCCATCAGTCTAGACAGGGCCCCAGATACGCGGTATTTT
TRBV5-1	TRBJ1-1	.	.	CASSFQPSGTEAFF	TGCGCCAGCAGCTTCCAGCCGTCGGGGACTGAGGCTTTCTTT
TRBV9	TRBJ2-5	.	few	CASSVDPGQGTQYF	TGTGCCAGCAGCGTAGATCCGGGCCAAGGGACCCAGTACTTC
TRBV7-9	TRBJ1-2	.	.	CASSLAFAGNGYTF	TGTGCCAGCAGCTTAGCGTTTGCGGGGAATGGCTACACCTTC
TRBV5-6	TRBJ2-3	TRBD1	.	CASSLPGQGASTDTQYF	TGTGCCAGCAGCTTGCCCGGACAGGGGGCTAGCACAGATACGCAGTATTTT
TRBV21-1	TRBJ2-7	.	many	CASSERTQSYEQYF	TGTGCCAGCAGCGAGCGCACCCAGTCCTACGAGCAGTACTTC
TRBV20-1	TRBJ1-5	TRBD1	.	CSALRQGPLGNQPQHF	TGCAGTGCCCTCAGACAGGGGCCTCTGGGCAATCAGCCCCAGCATTTT
TRBV6-5	TRBJ2-1	TRBD2	.	CASSYTTSGRLTYNEQFF	TGTGCCAGCAGTTACACTACTAGCGGGAGGCTTACCTACAATGAGCAGTTCTTC